This section outlines one TCR beta chain sequence together with its context. This entry is derived from a study of blood T cell repertoires in COVID-19. Study-wide background: Samples representing acute and convalescent COVID-19 were sourced from the United States, Italy and Spain. T cells, B-cell-depleted T cells, or PBMCs provided the cDNA or gDNA that served as material.

Authors' analysis steps: Estimation of nucleated cell counts was performed using reference gene primer amplification. TCRdb's table, derived via immunoSEQ multiplex PCR, lists solely in-frame clones and lacks some. V, J and clone size derive from that table, while D and trimming were established from the DNA sequence. This table has a few hundred thousand clones, over 75% appearing once. Germline loops: CDR1 KGHDR, CDR2 SFDVKD. V dropped 2 bases and J dropped 5 bases, with 15 bases sitting between them. The CDR3 is made up of 15 amino acids. This clonotype was obtained from a woman aged 50 to 60 who had recovered from COVID-19. The chain links TRBV24-1 to TRBJ2-7; D perhaps matches TRBD1 (6 bases). Sequenced material: peripheral blood. The CDR3 DNA reads TGTGCCACCAGTGATTCCCAGGGCAGGGGTAACGAGCAGTACTTC. This translates into CATSDSQGRGNEQYF.